These 21 T cell receptor beta chains were sequenced from one sample in a study of molecular identifiers for immune sequencing clone quantification. TCRdb recomputed calls from the PCR reads with MiXCR, one row per CDR3 protein. The table has 70,000 to 95,000 distinct CDR3 sequences, roughly 19% seen once. The specimen was naive CD8+ T cells from blood, with Jurkat cell RNA spiked in. The subset here: FACS-sorted CD8+CD4-CCR7+CD45RA+ naive T cells. Receptors originate from a human donor in good health. Some libraries in this study had Jurkat cell RNA spiked in.

Turning to this clonotype: A much more abundant neighbour one base away suggests this may be a read error. The rearrangement uses TRBV3-1 and TRBJ2-1; D perhaps matches TRBD2 (5 bases). The CDR3 runs to 16 residues. V was cut by 4 bases and J by 1 base, with 14 bases left in between. Per germline, CDR1 LGHDT and CDR2 YNNKEL (reference sequence). CDR3 region: CASSRDPGYSYNEQFF. In DNA, the CDR3 is TGTGCCAGCAGCCGAGATCCGGGATATTCCTACAATGAGCAGTTCTTC.

This clonotype appeared many times. This chain connects TRBV12-3 or TRBV12-4 to TRBJ2-7; D uncertain. The V gene lost 3 bases and the J gene lost 4 bases, with 7 bases spanning the gap. This CDR3 has 12 amino acids. DNA for the CDR3: TGTGCCAGCAGTTTTACCAGTTACGAGCAGTACTTC. As protein: CASSFTSYEQYF.

This clonotype was observed many times. This chain connects TRBV3-1 to TRBJ2-7; 7 bases are shared with TRBD2. The CDR3 consists of 17 residues. V shed 4 bases, J shed 1 base, and the junction held 13 bases outside the gene matches. Germline V CDR1 and CDR2: LGHDT, YNNKEL (reference sequence). The DNA of the CDR3 is TGTGCCAGCAGCCCGATCCTGTTTGCGGGAGTGTCCTACGAGCAGTACTTC. Residues: CASSPILFAGVSYEQYF.

In its sample, this clonotype was seen a few times. This chain connects TRBV20-1 to TRBJ2-4, with D tentatively TRBD1 (5 bases). The germline V and J ends were trimmed by 3 bases and 0 bases, with 18 bases remaining between them. The length of the CDR3 is 17 residues. CDR1 is DFQATT, CDR2 SNEGSKA, per germline (reference sequence). The CDR3 DNA follows: TGCAGTGCTAGTAAGGGGTGGGATGAACGAGCCAAAAACATTCAGTACTTC. It translates to CSASKGWDERAKNIQYF.

Ten or more counts support this clonotype. V gene TRBV11-2 combines with J gene TRBJ2-1; tentatively, D is TRBD2 (6 bases). The CDR3 is 20 residues long. CDR1 and CDR2 from the germline V gene are SGHAT and FQNNGV. The V end lost 5 bases, the J end lost 4 bases, and 30 bases lay between the germline ends. CDR3 coding DNA: TGTGCCAGCAGCAACCGGCCAGCAGTTACTTCGGGAGACCGATACAATGAGCAGTTCTTC. This encodes CASSNRPAVTSGDRYNEQFF. The full variable domain, completed using reference TRBV11-2 and TRBJ2-1, is EAGVAQSPRYKIIEKRQSVAFWCNPISGHATLYWYQQILGQGPKLLIQFQNNGVVDDSQLPKDRFSAERLKGVDSTLKIQPAKLEDSAVYLCASSNRPAVTSGDRYNEQFFGPGTRLTVL.

This clonotype was detected ten times or more. This chain joins TRBV13 and TRBJ1-4, with unresolved D. Germline values: CDR1 PRHDT, CDR2 FYEKMQ (reference sequence). V was clipped by 3 bases and J by 2 bases, with 13 bases between them. The CDR3 runs 16 residues. CDR3 nucleotides: TGTGCCAGCAGCTTCCGGGGTCTCAGGACTAATGAAAAACTGTTTTTT. This sequence encodes CASSFRGLRTNEKLFF.

This clonotype was recorded many times. The genes are TRBV3-1 and TRBJ1-2; 8 nucleotides align to TRBD1. This CDR3 contains 15 residues. V lost 3 bases to trimming and J lost 4 bases; unmatched junction nucleotides: 7. Germline lookup yields CDR1 LGHDT and CDR2 YNNKEL (reference sequence). The CDR3 nucleotides are TGTGCCAGCAGCCATCTTCAACAGGGGGTCTATGGCTACACCTTC. It is translated as CASSHLQQGVYGYTF.

At least ten counts were recorded for this clonotype. V is TRBV6-1 and J is TRBJ1-5, with D possibly TRBD1 on 6 matching bases. The CDR3 spans 17 residues. Deletions cut 3 bases from V and 5 bases from J, with 20 bases between. Looked up from germline, CDR1 is MNHNS and CDR2 is SASEGT. The CDR3: CASSEGYWGRGDQPQHF. The CDR3 DNA is TGTGCCAGCAGTGAGGGTTATTGGGGGCGAGGGGATCAGCCCCAGCATTTT.

This clonotype was found a few times. The V call is TRBV10-3, the J call TRBJ2-2; D possibly uses TRBD1 or TRBD2 (5 bases each). V lost 10 bases and J 0 bases, leaving 15 bases between the germline ends. CDR1 and CDR2 (germline): ENHRY, SYGVKD. The CDR3 has 15 amino acids. CDR3 amino acids: CATRDLLTNTGELFF. CDR3 DNA sequence: TGTGCCACCAGGGACCTTCTGACGAACACCGGGGAGCTGTTTTTT.

At least ten counts were recorded for this clonotype. CDR3 in amino acids: CASSLAYQPQHF. CDR3 in DNA: TGTGCCAGCAGCTTAGCATATCAGCCCCAGCATTTT. This rearrangement joins TRBV7-2 to TRBJ1-5; D gene uncertain. The CDR3 runs to 12 residues. Trimming left V 0 bases short and J 5 bases short, with 2 bases between. CDR1 and CDR2 from the germline V gene are SGHTA and FQGNSA. The full variable domain, rest sourced from reference TRBV7-2 and TRBJ1-5, is GAGVSQSPSNKVTEKGKDVELRCDPISGHTALYWYRQSLGQGLEFLIYFQGNSAPDKSGLPSDRFSAERTGGSVSTLTIQRTQQEDSAVYLCASSLAYQPQHFGDGTRLSIL.

This clonotype was found many times. The junction differs from germline at one of its ends, possibly a read error. The chain couples TRBV11-2 to TRBJ2-1; the D is unclear. CDR1 and CDR2 from the germline V gene are SGHAT and FQNNGV. The CDR3 sequence is 13 residues long. The CDR3 sequence: CASSLWSLSSFVF. CDR3 sequence (DNA): TGTGCCAGCAGCTTATGGTCACTATCGAGCTTTGTCTTC.

In its sample, this clonotype was seen a few times. A junction boundary mismatches the germline segment, possibly from a read error. The chain is built from TRBV12-5 and TRBJ2-3; tentative D call: TRBD1 (5 bases). This CDR3 spans 15 amino acids. The germline V gene has CDR1 LGHNT and CDR2 FRNRAP. The CDR3 protein is CASGLERTGTDMQYF. As DNA, the CDR3 is TGTGCTAGTGGTTTGGAACGAACAGGAACAGATATGCAGTATTTT.

This chain uses TRBV4-2 with TRBJ1-1, with TRBD1 matching over 10 bases. Germline CDR1 is LGHNA and CDR2 is YNFKEQ. The CDR3 extends over 17 amino acids. V lost 8 bases, J lost 7 bases, and 19 bases stayed unmatched. The CDR3 is CASGSFYRDRGSGEAFF. DNA for the CDR3: TGTGCCAGCGGAAGCTTTTATCGGGACAGGGGATCAGGTGAAGCTTTCTTT.

Ten or more counts support this clonotype. This rearrangement joins TRBV6-2 or TRBV6-3 to TRBJ2-7; 8 positions match TRBD1. Trimming cost V 2 bases and J 7 bases; bases outside gene matches: 7. The CDR3 contains 14 residues. CDR1 and CDR2 from the germline V gene are MNHEY and SVGEGT. DNA for the CDR3: TGTGCCAGCAGTTACCCGGACAGGGAGGTAGAGCAGTACTTC. This encodes CASSYPDREVEQYF.

This clonotype has a handful of counts. The chain joins TRBV2 to TRBJ2-2, with 8 bases that match TRBD1. This CDR3 is built from 16 residues. Trimming at V came to 4 bases and at J to 5 bases, leaving 9 bases not matched to a gene. Germline V gene data show CDR1 as SNHLY and CDR2 as FYNNEI. The CDR3 region has the DNA TGTGCCAGCAGTGCAGACAGGGGTGGTATGACCGGGGAGCTGTTTTTT. Translation: CASSADRGGMTGELFF.

This clonotype was seen at least ten times. The J gene is TRBJ1-1, the V gene TRBV20-1, with TRBD1 as a possible D gene (6 bases). Germline-derived CDR1 and CDR2 are DFQATT and SNEGSKA (reference sequence). The CDR3 has 12 residues. Trimming shortened V by 5 bases and J by 10 bases, and 17 bases separated the two germline ends. This CDR3 reads CSAPQGGSLAFF. CDR3 nucleotides: TGCAGTGCTCCCCAAGGGGGTAGTTTAGCTTTCTTT.

Concerning this clonotype itself: One base away lies a much larger clone, so this may be a sequencing read error. This rearrangement joins TRBV27 to TRBJ2-3; D may match TRBD1 or TRBD2 (5 bases each). The CDR3 runs to 15 residues. V lost 4 bases, J lost 4 bases, and 15 bases lay in between. The germline V gene encodes CDR1 MNHEY and CDR2 SMNVEV (reference sequence). CDR3 protein: CASSSIEGHADTQYF. CDR3 nucleotides: TGTGCCAGCAGTTCCATAGAGGGGCACGCAGATACGCAGTATTTT.

As for this clonotype: A much larger clone differs from this one at a single base, so this may be a read error. The gene calls are TRBV13 and TRBJ1-1, with D tentatively TRBD1 (5 bases). Germline lookup yields CDR1 PRHDT and CDR2 FYEKMQ (reference sequence). The CDR3 is 16 residues long. CDR3 DNA sequence: TGTGCCAGCAGCTTAGGTAGGGGCAGTTTTTACACTGAAGCTCTCTTT. Its translation is CASSLGRGSFYTEALF.

This clonotype was counted at least ten times. V gene TRBV7-9 combines with J gene TRBJ2-7; 8 positions match TRBD2. Looked up from germline, CDR1 is SEHNR and CDR2 is FQNEAQ (reference sequence). CDR3 length: 17 residues. J was trimmed by 6 bases and V by 0 bases; bases with no gene match: 13. The DNA for the CDR3 is TGTGCCAGCAGCTTAGCACCTCAGGGGAGCGGGAGTGCCGAGCAGTACTTC. Amino acid sequence: CASSLAPQGSGSAEQYF. The entire variable domain, with the rest obtained from reference TRBV7-9 and TRBJ2-7, is as follows: DTGVSQNPRHKITKRGQNVTFRCDPISEHNRLYWYRQTLGQGPEFLTYFQNEAQLEKSRLLSDRFSAERPKGSFSTLEIQRTEQGDSAMYLCASSLAPQGSGSAEQYFGPGTRLTVT.

The rearrangement uses TRBV6-5 and TRBJ1-1; the D gene is possibly TRBD1 (5 bases). The germline V gene encodes CDR1 MNHEY and CDR2 SVGAGI. This CDR3 contains 15 residues. V was pared by 5 bases and J by 4 bases, with 17 bases between. Here the CDR3 reads CASSPGPREGTEAFF. The CDR3 DNA follows: TGTGCCAGCAGTCCCGGGCCCAGGGAGGGCACTGAAGCTTTCTTT.

This clonotype has at least ten counts. V usage is TRBV5-1 and J usage is TRBJ2-7, with 9 bases that match TRBD1. Germline V CDR1 and CDR2: SGHRS, YFSETQ. With V trimmed by 2 bases and J by 1 base, 4 bases remained unmatched. CDR3 size: 15 residues. The CDR3 loop reads CASSFETGGSYEQYF. The CDR3 bases are TGCGCCAGCAGCTTTGAGACAGGGGGTTCCTACGAGCAGTACTTC.